This T cell receptor beta chain was observed in a study of CD8 T cells in Susac syndrome. The germline V and J ends were trimmed by 7 bases and 8 bases, with 14 bases remaining between them. This CDR3 has 13 amino acids. The germline gives CDR1 MNHEY, CDR2 SMNVEV (reference sequence). Sequencing targeted TCR beta in blood CD8+ and CD4+ T cells. Treatment-naive patients with stable or active relapsing-remitting disease served as multiple sclerosis controls. Negative isolation yielded CD4+ and CD8+ T cells, and FACS enriched TEMRA cells. cDNA came from about 0.51 to 1 ug RNA primed by random hexamers. The immunoSEQ assay covered 54 Vbeta and 13 Jbeta segments for CDR3. TCRdb fed the immunoSEQ multiplex PCR reads into MiXCR, producing one record per CDR3 protein. Here the sample spans roughly 400,000 distinct CDR3 sequences, approximately 85% being singletons.

The material sequenced was CD8+ T cells from PBMCs. The sequence was obtained from a human donor with multiple sclerosis. The chain carries TRBV27 and TRBJ1-4; D is undetermined. CDR3 sequence: CASKEIFGEKLFF. The DNA of the CDR3 is TGTGCCAGCAAGGAGATCTTCGGCGAAAAACTGTTTTTT.